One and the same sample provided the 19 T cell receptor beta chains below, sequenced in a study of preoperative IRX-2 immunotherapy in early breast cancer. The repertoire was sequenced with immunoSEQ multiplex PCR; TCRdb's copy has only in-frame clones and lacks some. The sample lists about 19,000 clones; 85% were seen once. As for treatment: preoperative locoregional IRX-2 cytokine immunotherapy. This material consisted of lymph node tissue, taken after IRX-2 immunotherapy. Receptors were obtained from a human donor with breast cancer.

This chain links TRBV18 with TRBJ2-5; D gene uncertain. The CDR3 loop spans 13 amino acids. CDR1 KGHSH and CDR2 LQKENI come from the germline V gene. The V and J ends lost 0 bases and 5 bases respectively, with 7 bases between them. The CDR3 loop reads CASSPPVLETQYF. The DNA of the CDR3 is TGTGCCAGCTCACCACCTGTCCTGGAGACCCAGTACTTC. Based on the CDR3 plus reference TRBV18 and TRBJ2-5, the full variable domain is NAGVMQNPRHLVRRRGQEARLRCSPMKGHSHVYWYRQLPEEGLKFMVYLQKENIIDESGMPKERFSAEFPKEGPSILRIQQVVRGDSAAYFCASSPPVLETQYFGPGTRLLVL.

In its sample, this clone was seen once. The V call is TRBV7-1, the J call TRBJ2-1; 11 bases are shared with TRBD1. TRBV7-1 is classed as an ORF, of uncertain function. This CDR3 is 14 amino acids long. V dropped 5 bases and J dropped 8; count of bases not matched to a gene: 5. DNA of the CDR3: TGTGCCAGCAGCCCGGGGACAGGGGGATATGAGCAGTTCTTC. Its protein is CASSPGTGGYEQFF.

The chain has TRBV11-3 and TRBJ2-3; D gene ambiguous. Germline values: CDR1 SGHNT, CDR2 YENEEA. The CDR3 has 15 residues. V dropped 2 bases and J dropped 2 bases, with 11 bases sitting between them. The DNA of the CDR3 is TGTGCCAGCAGCTTATCTCCTCGCCTCACAGATACGCAGTATTTT. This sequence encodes CASSLSPRLTDTQYF.

The CDR3 nucleotides read TGTGCCTGGAATACGGCGGGGGGCTACACCTTC. Its translation is CAWNTAGGYTF. The gene calls are TRBV30 and TRBJ1-2, with D uncertain. The CDR3 spans 11 residues. V was clipped by 4 bases and J by 8 bases, with 11 bases between them. Germline CDR1 GTSNPN, CDR2 SVGIG (reference sequence).

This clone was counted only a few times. Here the CDR3 reads CASSLGRERGEQYF. In DNA form, the CDR3 reads TGTGCCAGCAGCTTAGGCCGGGAGAGGGGCGAGCAGTACTTC. V usage is TRBV11-3 and J usage is TRBJ2-7, with D perhaps TRBD2 (6 bases). This CDR3 contains 14 residues. Germline values: CDR1 SGHNT, CDR2 YENEEA. Trimming pared 1 base from V and 6 bases from J, leaving 13 bases between.

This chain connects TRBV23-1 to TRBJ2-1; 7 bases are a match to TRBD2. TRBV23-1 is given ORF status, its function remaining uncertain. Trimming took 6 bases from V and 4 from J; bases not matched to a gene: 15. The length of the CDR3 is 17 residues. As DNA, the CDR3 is TGCGCCAGCAGCTTGGTAGTGGCGGGAGCAGGGTACAATGAGCAGTTCTTC. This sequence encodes CASSLVVAGAGYNEQFF.

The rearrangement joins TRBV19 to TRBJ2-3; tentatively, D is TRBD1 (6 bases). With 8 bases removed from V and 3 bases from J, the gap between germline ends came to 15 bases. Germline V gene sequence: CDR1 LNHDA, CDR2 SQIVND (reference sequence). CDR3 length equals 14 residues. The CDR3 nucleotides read TGTGCCAGTTCCCAGGGGATCGAAACAGATACGCAGTATTTT. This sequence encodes CASSQGIETDTQYF.

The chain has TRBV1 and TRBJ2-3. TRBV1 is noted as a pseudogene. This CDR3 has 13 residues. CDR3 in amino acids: CASSQGDGDTQYF. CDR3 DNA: TGCGCCAGCAGCCAAGGTGACGGAGATACGCAGTATTTT.

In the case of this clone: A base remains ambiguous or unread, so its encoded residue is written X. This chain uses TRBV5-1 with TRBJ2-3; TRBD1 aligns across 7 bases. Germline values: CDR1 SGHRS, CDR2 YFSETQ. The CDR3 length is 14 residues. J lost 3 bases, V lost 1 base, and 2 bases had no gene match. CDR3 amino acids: CASSLXGQTDTQYF. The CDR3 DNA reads TGCGCCAGCAGCTTGKGGGGACAGACAGATACGCAGTATTTT.

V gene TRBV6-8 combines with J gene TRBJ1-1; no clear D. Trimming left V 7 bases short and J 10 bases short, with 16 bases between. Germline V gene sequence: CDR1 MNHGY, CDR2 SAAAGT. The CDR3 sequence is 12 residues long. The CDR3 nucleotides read TGTGCCAGCACTATACCTGGGGTGGGAGCTTTCTTT. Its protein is CASTIPGVGAFF.

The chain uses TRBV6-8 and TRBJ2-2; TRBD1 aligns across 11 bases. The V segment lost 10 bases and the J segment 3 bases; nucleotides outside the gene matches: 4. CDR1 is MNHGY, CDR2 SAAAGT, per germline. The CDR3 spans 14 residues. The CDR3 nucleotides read TGTGCCATCAAGGGACAGGGGGACACCGGGGAGCTGTTTTTT. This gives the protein CAIKGQGDTGELFF.

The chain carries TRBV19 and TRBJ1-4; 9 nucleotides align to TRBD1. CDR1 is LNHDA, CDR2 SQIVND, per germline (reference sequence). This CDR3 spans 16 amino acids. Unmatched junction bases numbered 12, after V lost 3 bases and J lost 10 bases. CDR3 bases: TGTGCCAGTAGTATCCTACCGGGACAGGGCTCTGCAAAACTGTTTTTT. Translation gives CASSILPGQGSAKLFF. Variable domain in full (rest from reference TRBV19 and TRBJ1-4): DGGITQSPKYLFRKEGQNVTLSCEQNLNHDAMYWYRQDPGQGLRLIYYSQIVNDFQKGDIAEGYSVSREKKESFPLTVTSAQKNPTAFYLCASSILPGQGSAKLFFGSGTQLSVL.

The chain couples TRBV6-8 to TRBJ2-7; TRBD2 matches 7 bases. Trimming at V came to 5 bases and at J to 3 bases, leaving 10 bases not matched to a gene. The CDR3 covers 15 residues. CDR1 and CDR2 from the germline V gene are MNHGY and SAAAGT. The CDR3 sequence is CASSRSGTKIYEQYF. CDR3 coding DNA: TGTGCCAGCAGTCGCTCCGGGACTAAGATCTACGAGCAGTACTTC.

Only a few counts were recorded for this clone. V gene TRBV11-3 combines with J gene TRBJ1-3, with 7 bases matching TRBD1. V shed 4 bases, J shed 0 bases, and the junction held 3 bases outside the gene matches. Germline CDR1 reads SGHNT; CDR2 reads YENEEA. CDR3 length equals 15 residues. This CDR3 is CASSSRGTSGNTIYF. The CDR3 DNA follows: TGTGCCAGCAGCTCCAGGGGGACCTCTGGAAACACCATATATTTT. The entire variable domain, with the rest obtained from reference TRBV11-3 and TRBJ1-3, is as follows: EAGVVQSPRYKIIEKKQPVAFWCNPISGHNTLYWYLQNLGQGPELLIRYENEEAVDDSQLPKDRFSAERLKGVDSTLKIQPAELGDSAVYLCASSSRGTSGNTIYFGEGSWLTVV.

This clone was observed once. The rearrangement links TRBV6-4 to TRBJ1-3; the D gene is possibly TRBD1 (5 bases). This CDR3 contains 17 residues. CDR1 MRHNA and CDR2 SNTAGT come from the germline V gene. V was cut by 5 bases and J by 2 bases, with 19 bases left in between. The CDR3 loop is CASSYDFRGSTGNTIYF. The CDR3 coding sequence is TGTGCCAGCAGTTACGATTTTAGGGGTAGTACTGGAAACACCATATATTTT.

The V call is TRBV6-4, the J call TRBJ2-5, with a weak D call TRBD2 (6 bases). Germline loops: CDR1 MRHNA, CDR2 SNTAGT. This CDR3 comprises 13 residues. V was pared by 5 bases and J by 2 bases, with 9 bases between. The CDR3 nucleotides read TGTGCCAGCAGTCGACTAGTTCAAGAGACCCAGTACTTC. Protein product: CASSRLVQETQYF.

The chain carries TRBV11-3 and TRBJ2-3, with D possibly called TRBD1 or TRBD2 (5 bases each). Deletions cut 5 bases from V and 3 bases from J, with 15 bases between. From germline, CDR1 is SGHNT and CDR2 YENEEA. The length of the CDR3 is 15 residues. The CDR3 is CASSQFGGTTDTQYF. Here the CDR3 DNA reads TGTGCCAGCAGCCAATTTGGGGGAACAACAGATACGCAGTATTTT.

In nucleotides, the CDR3 is TGTGCCAGTAGTATAGTAGGAACTAGCGGGGGGAGGAATGAGCAGTTCTTC. It yields the protein CASSIVGTSGGRNEQFF. V usage is TRBV19 and J usage is TRBJ2-1, with 12 bases fitting TRBD2. Germline values: CDR1 LNHDA, CDR2 SQIVND (reference sequence). V lost 1 base and J lost 7; bases outside the gene matches: 8. This CDR3 is built from 17 residues.

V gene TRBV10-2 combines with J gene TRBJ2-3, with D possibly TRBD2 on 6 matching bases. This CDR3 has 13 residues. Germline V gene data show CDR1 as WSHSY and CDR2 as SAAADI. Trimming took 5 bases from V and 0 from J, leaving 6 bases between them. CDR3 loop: CASSSGSTDTQYF. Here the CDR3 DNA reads TGCGCCAGCAGTAGCGGGAGCACAGATACGCAGTATTTT.